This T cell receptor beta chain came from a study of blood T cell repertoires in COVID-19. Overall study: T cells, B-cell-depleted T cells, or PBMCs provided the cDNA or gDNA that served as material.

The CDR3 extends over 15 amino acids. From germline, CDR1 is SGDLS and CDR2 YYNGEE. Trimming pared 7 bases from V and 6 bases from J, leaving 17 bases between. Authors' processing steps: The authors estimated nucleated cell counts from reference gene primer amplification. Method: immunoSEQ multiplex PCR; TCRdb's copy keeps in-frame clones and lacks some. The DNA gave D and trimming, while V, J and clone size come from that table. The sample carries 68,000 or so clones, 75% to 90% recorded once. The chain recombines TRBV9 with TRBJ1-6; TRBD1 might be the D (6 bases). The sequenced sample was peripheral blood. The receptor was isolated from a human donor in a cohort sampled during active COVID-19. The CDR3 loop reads CASGPQDRTNSPLHF. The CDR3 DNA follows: TGTGCCAGCGGCCCCCAGGACAGAACTAATTCACCCCTCCACTTT.